This TCR beta chain derives from a study of cytomegalovirus exposure and HLA in healthy donors. Primers for the PCR totalled 60 Vbeta and 13 Jbeta. Data came from immunoSEQ multiplex PCR; TCRdb stores just in-frame clones and leaves some out. The data show more than 90,000 clones, over 65% seen once. V was shortened by 5 bases and J by 1 base, with 11 bases between the two germline ends. This CDR3 is 14 amino acids long. Looked up from germline, CDR1 is MRHNA and CDR2 is SNTAGT. This clonotype was obtained from a woman in her sixties in good health and CMV-seronegative. The material sequenced was PBMCs. This sequence joins TRBV6-4 and TRBJ1-2; D not resolved. The CDR3 nucleotides read TGTGCCAGCAGTAGACAAAGTCTTAACTATGGCTACACCTTC. Its protein is CASSRQSLNYGYTF.